Listed below are T cell receptor beta chains from one sample, sequenced in a study of T cells in Graves' hyperthyroidism and ophthalmopathy. TCRdb recomputed calls from the multiplex PCR reads with MiXCR, one row per CDR3 protein. The sample contains under 650,000 distinct CDR3 sequences, about 16% of which appear only once. The sample comprised blood. These receptors came from a woman in her twenties or thirties with Graves' hyperthyroidism. Each CDR3 is given without its conserved first and last residue. Fields, in order: J gene, V gene, CDR3 protein.

J: TRBJ2-1
V: TRBV29-1
CDR3: SVVEDRVVNEQF

J: TRBJ2-5
V: TRBV7-7
CDR3: ASSLGFGGAETQY

J: TRBJ1-1
V: TRBV6-2/TRBV6-3
CDR3: ASSKGGYLNTEAF

J: TRBJ1-3
V: TRBV27
CDR3: ASKNSGNTIY

J: TRBJ2-5
V: TRBV28
CDR3: ASSQVAGSQETQY

J: TRBJ1-6
V: TRBV5-1
CDR3: ASSPDGTPLH

J: TRBJ1-1
V: TRBV10-1
CDR3: ASSESRGEAF

J: TRBJ2-1
V: TRBV7-3
CDR3: ASSLTRPSEQF

J: TRBJ2-7
V: TRBV5-5
CDR3: ASSSTWGQSTYEQY

J: TRBJ2-1
V: TRBV28
CDR3: ASSLGLLRF

J: TRBJ2-7
V: TRBV7-9
CDR3: ASSPGQGYYEQY